This TCR beta chain was recorded in a study of blood T cell repertoires in COVID-19. Study summary: Sites across the United States, Italy and Spain contributed samples from acute and convalescent COVID-19.

The data were produced by immunoSEQ multiplex PCR, yet TCRdb's version contains in-frame clones alone and is incomplete. The sample has approximately 250,000 clones, 80% to 90% seen once; the top ten hold roughly 13%. Seattle patients were enrolled while actively infected and followed longitudinally. This CDR3 is built from 18 residues. Germline V gives CDR1 LGHDT, CDR2 YNNKEL (reference sequence). Trimming removed 2 bases from V and 0 bases from J; junction bases left unmatched: 7. The sequencing sample was made of peripheral blood. The source of this sequence is a woman in her sixties or seventies with COVID-19, enrolled during active disease. The rearrangement links TRBV3-1 (or the pseudogene TRBV3-2) to TRBJ1-5, with 10 bases identical to TRBD1. The CDR3 spells CASSQPGQGVNSNQPQHF. DNA for the CDR3: TGTGCCAGCAGCCAACCCGGACAGGGGGTGAATAGCAATCAGCCCCAGCATTTT.